This T cell receptor beta chain was observed in a study of shared clonotypes between healthy human individuals. Points on this clone: Its antigen is unidentified.

TCRdb keeps only in-frame clones here, not all; method: immunoSEQ multiplex PCR. Of around 700,000 clones listed, about three quarters were seen once; the top ten hold 1.5% to 2%. Trimming removed 7 bases from V and 5 bases from J, with 15 bases in between. This CDR3 is built from 14 residues. Per the germline V gene, CDR1 is SNHLY and CDR2 is FYNNEI. Regarding the study as a whole: Larger estimated richness was generally recorded for naive subsets relative to memory subsets.

Donors, without exception, were Caucasian adults residing in Nashville, Tennessee. CD45RA-negative memory and CD45RA+ naive subsets were split from the CD4+ cells. This TCR derives from a woman aged 25-40 years in good health. The V gene is TRBV2, the J gene TRBJ1-5; D is possibly TRBD1 (5 bases). The sequenced sample consisted of memory CD4+ T cells sorted from blood. Subset specified: CD45RA-negative fraction. CDR3: CASNLRDGDQPQHF. The DNA of the CDR3 is TGTGCCAGCAACCTCCGGGACGGAGATCAGCCCCAGCATTTT.